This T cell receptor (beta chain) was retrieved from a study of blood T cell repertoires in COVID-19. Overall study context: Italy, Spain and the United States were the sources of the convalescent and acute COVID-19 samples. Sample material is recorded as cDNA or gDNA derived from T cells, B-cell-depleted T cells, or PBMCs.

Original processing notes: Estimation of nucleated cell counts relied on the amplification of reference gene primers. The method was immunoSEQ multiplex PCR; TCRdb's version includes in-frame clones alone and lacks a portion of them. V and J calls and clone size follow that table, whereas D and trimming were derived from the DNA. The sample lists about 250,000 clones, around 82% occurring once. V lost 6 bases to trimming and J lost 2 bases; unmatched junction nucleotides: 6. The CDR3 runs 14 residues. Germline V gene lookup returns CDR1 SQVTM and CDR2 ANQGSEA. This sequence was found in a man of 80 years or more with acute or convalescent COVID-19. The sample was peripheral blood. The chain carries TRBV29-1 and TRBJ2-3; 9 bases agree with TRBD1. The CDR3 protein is CSVTGTGYTDTQYF. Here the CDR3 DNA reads TGCAGCGTGACCGGGACAGGGTACACAGATACGCAGTATTTT.